What follows is one T cell receptor beta chain and its context. V gave up 5 bases and J gave up 8 bases, with 15 bases separating them. From germline, CDR1 is SGHVS and CDR2 FQNEAQ. This CDR3 is built from 14 residues. These data come from a study of control samples from healthy donors and cancer patients. The table came from immunoSEQ multiplex PCR; TCRdb's copy has only in-frame clones and leaves some out. The repertoire includes about 89,000 clones, about nine tenths of them detected once, and around 21% sits in the top ten. This sequence was found in a man aged 25 to 45 in good health. The chain carries TRBV7-8 and TRBJ1-4, with a weak D call TRBD1 (5 bases). Sequencing was carried out using blood. The CDR3 region is CASSGGGVWEKLFF. In DNA, the CDR3 is TGTGCCAGCAGCGGGGGGGGTGTGTGGGAAAAACTGTTTTTT. Together with reference TRBV7-8 and TRBJ1-4, the CDR3 gives the full variable domain: GAGVSQSPRYKVAKRGQDVALRCDPISGHVSLFWYQQALGQGPEFLTYFQNEAQLDKSGLPSDRFFAERPEGSVSTLKIQRTQQEDSAVYLCASSGGGVWEKLFFGSGTQLSVL.